This T cell receptor (beta chain) derives from a study of blood T cells in healthy people across ages. Whole-study findings and limits: Long-lived and aged donors differed, with more naive CD4+ cells and higher diversity in the long-lived.

The table lists this clonotype with a few counts. Antigen unknown. Primers used in a second PCR of about 6 to 11 cycles were a sample-barcoded 5' primer and a J-beta primer mix. One entry per CDR3 protein results from TCRdb running MiXCR on the 5' RACE reads. The sample has more than 450,000 distinct CDR3 sequences, about a quarter seen once. CDR1 is SGHRS, CDR2 YFSETQ, per germline. This CDR3 spans 12 amino acids. V gave up 3 bases and J gave up 7 bases, with 11 bases separating them. The same data also went into a second study, on T cells of mothers and their children.

The chain links TRBV5-1 to TRBJ2-7; D remains ambiguous. Sequences were obtained from blood. The clonotype was recovered from a boy aged 2 to 10 in good health. The CDR3, as DNA: TGCGCCAGCAGCTCAGATACGCAAGAGCAGTACTTC. This translates into CASSSDTQEQYF.